Shown below are 25 T cell receptor beta chains from a single sample sequenced in a study of cytomegalovirus exposure and HLA in healthy donors. Researchers ran the PCR with 60 Vbeta and 13 Jbeta primers. Assay: immunoSEQ multiplex PCR; the TCRdb copy retains only in-frame clones and omits some. The top ten clones hold about 3.7% of a sample with about 150,000 clones, 80% to 85% of them seen once. Sequencing was performed on PBMCs. The receptors derive from a male donor in good health and CMV-seronegative.

This sequence joins TRBV7-6 and TRBJ2-5; D is unclear. The tail of the sequence fits TRBJ2-7 better, so the J call may be wrong. CDR3 length: 14 residues. CDR1 is SGHVS and CDR2 is FNYEAQ in the germline V gene. CDR3 in amino acids: CASSLAGRSYEQYF. The CDR3 bases are TGTGCCAGCAGCTTAGCGGGCAGGTCCTACGAGCAGTACTTC.

The chain recombines TRBV7-9 with TRBJ2-7, with 12 nucleotides matching TRBD2. From germline, CDR1 is SEHNR and CDR2 FQNEAQ (reference sequence). The junction had 5 bases not matched to a gene; V was cut back by 5 bases and J by 0 bases. This CDR3 has 16 residues. CDR3 amino acids: CASSPRTSGVSYEQYF. The CDR3 bases are TGTGCCAGCAGCCCTAGGACTAGCGGGGTCTCCTACGAGCAGTACTTC.

This chain links TRBV28 with TRBJ2-7; TRBD2 matches 7 bases. The germline V gene encodes CDR1 MDHEN and CDR2 SYDVKM. The CDR3 has 15 amino acids. With V trimmed by 3 bases and J by 2 bases, 7 bases remained unmatched. CDR3 nucleotides: TGTGCCAGCAGTTTGCGGCTAGCGGATCCCTACGAGCAGTACTTC. Encoded protein: CASSLRLADPYEQYF.

The rearrangement uses TRBV11-2 and TRBJ2-4; 8 bases map to TRBD1. V was pared by 5 bases and J by 0 bases, with 15 bases of the junction left unmatched. The CDR3 contains 19 residues. Germline lookup yields CDR1 SGHAT and CDR2 FQNNGV. The CDR3 region is CASSRVPGQDPKAKNIQYF. The DNA of the CDR3 is TGTGCCAGCAGCCGGGTCCCGGGACAGGACCCAAAAGCCAAAAACATTCAGTACTTC.

This clone was counted only a few times. V is TRBV7-6 and J is TRBJ2-7, with D unresolved. The CDR3 runs to 12 residues. V was trimmed by 8 bases and J by 4 bases, leaving 12 bases between them. The germline gives CDR1 SGHVS, CDR2 FNYEAQ. As DNA, the CDR3 is TGTGCCAGCGGCAGATACCGTTACGAGCAGTACTTC. This sequence encodes CASGRYRYEQYF.

V is TRBV7-3 and J is TRBJ2-7; 7 nucleotides match TRBD1. J lost 4 bases, V lost 5 bases, and 5 bases had no gene match. This CDR3 is built from 13 residues. CDR1 is SGHTA and CDR2 is FQGTGA in the germline V gene. This chain's CDR3 is CASSPRQGYEQYF. The CDR3 DNA reads as TGTGCCAGCAGCCCGAGACAGGGATACGAGCAGTACTTC.

This chain links TRBV6-4 with TRBJ2-2, with 11 bases aligning to TRBD2. J gave up 3 bases and V 6 bases, and 3 bases lay outside the gene matches. The CDR3 has 15 residues. From germline, CDR1 is MRHNA and CDR2 SNTAGT. Here the CDR3 DNA reads TGTGCCAGCAGAGGGACTAGCGGAGACACCGGGGAGCTGTTTTTT. Translation gives CASRGTSGDTGELFF.

The chain carries TRBV6-5 and TRBJ1-1; 7 bases line up with TRBD1. CDR3 size: 14 residues. J lost 4 bases, V lost 6 bases, and 8 bases had no gene match. Germline V gene data show CDR1 as MNHEY and CDR2 as SVGAGI. The CDR3 sequence is CASSFDRVVTEAFF. The CDR3 DNA reads TGTGCCAGCAGCTTTGACAGGGTGGTCACTGAAGCTTTCTTT.

The chain couples TRBV7-9 to TRBJ1-2, with D maybe TRBD1 (6 bases). From germline, CDR1 is SEHNR and CDR2 FQNEAQ (reference sequence). The V end lost 1 base, the J end lost 8 bases, and 8 bases lay between the germline ends. This CDR3 is built from 12 residues. The DNA of the CDR3 is TGTGCCAGCAGCTTAGAGGGGGACGGCTACACCTTC. This codes for CASSLEGDGYTF.

The rearrangement links TRBV5-5 to TRBJ1-4; no clear D gene. The germline V and J ends were trimmed by 1 base and 6 bases, with 19 bases remaining between them. Germline CDR1 reads SGHKS; CDR2 reads YYEKEE (reference sequence). The CDR3 totals 17 residues. CDR3 loop: CASSLIGAGVNDEKLFF. The DNA for the CDR3 is TGTGCCAGCAGCTTGATCGGCGCGGGAGTAAACGATGAAAAACTGTTTTTT.

This clone showed up just a few times. The chain is built from TRBV28 and TRBJ2-7, with 8 nucleotides matching TRBD1. Germline CDR1 is MDHEN and CDR2 is SYDVKM. The CDR3 is 15 residues long. V lost 5 bases and J lost 6; bases outside the gene matches: 12. For the CDR3, the DNA is TGTGCCAGCAGTACGAGGACAGGGAAATATGGCGAGCAGTACTTC. Amino acids: CASSTRTGKYGEQYF.

The J gene is TRBJ2-1, the V gene TRBV6-5; D is perhaps TRBD2 (6 bases). V lost 6 bases and J lost 7, with 19 bases in between. This CDR3 spans 15 amino acids. Germline V gene sequence: CDR1 MNHEY, CDR2 SVGAGI. The CDR3 loop reads CASSLGLATRNEQFF. The CDR3 region has the DNA TGTGCCAGCAGCCTCGGGCTAGCGACGCGGAATGAGCAGTTCTTC.

The chain combines TRBV15 with TRBJ2-1; 10 bases line up with TRBD1. V lost 1 base, J lost 4 bases, and 4 bases stayed unmatched. The CDR3 is 16 amino acids. Germline CDR1 and CDR2: LNHNV and YYDKDF (reference sequence). This CDR3 reads CATSRGQGAGYNEQFF. In DNA form, the CDR3 reads TGTGCCACCAGCAGAGGACAGGGGGCAGGATACAATGAGCAGTTCTTC.

This chain joins TRBV25-1 and TRBJ2-2, with 7 nucleotides matching TRBD1. CDR3 length: 13 residues. The trim removed 4 bases at V and 6 bases at J, leaving 2 bases unmatched. Per the germline V gene, CDR1 is MGHDK and CDR2 is SYGVNS. In DNA, the CDR3 is TGTGCCAGCAGTGGACAGGGCCCCGGGGAGCTGTTTTTT. It translates to CASSGQGPGELFF.

In DNA, the CDR3 is TGTGCCAGCAGTCCCTGGACTAGCGGGAGTCGCTCCTACGAGCAGTACTTC. Translated, it gives CASSPWTSGSRSYEQYF. This chain links TRBV27 with TRBJ2-7; TRBD2 matches 13 bases. This CDR3 contains 17 residues. The germline V gene encodes CDR1 MNHEY and CDR2 SMNVEV (reference sequence). V lost 5 bases to trimming and J lost 0 bases; unmatched junction nucleotides: 7.

The chain recombines TRBV5-5 with TRBJ1-2; D is unresolved. This CDR3 spans 11 amino acids. CDR1 and CDR2 (germline): SGHKS, YYEKEE (reference sequence). Trimming shortened V by 3 bases and J by 8 bases, and 8 bases separated the two germline ends. The CDR3 spells CASSSAGGYTF. In DNA, the CDR3 is TGTGCCAGCAGCTCCGCGGGCGGCTACACCTTC.

The chain employs TRBV2 and TRBJ1-4; tentative D call: TRBD1 (6 bases). The CDR3 spans 15 residues. Trimming took off 3 bases at V and 3 bases at J, with 11 bases between the two ends. CDR1 and CDR2 from the germline V gene are SNHLY and FYNNEI. The CDR3: CASSDDRRANEKLFF. The DNA for the CDR3 is TGTGCCAGCAGTGACGACAGGCGGGCTAATGAAAAACTGTTTTTT.

Concerning this clone itself: One end of the junction fails to match germline, which may point to a read error. Other DNA sequences of this sample code for an identical CDR3. This chain joins TRBV7-6 and TRBJ1-2; 9 bases match TRBD1. The germline gives CDR1 SGHVS, CDR2 FNYEAQ. This CDR3 has 15 amino acids. CDR3 nucleotide sequence: TGCGCCAGCAGCACCTGGACAGGGGCTAACTATGGCTACACCTTC. Translation: CASSTWTGANYGYTF.

This chain joins TRBV9 and TRBJ2-3, with 9 positions matching TRBD1. V lost 3 bases, J lost 2 bases, and 10 bases stayed unmatched. The germline CDR1 and CDR2 sequences are SGDLS and YYNGEE. The CDR3 loop spans 17 amino acids. The CDR3 loop is CASSARNTGGATDTQYF. In DNA form, the CDR3 reads TGTGCCAGCAGCGCTAGAAATACAGGGGGCGCCACAGATACGCAGTATTTT.

The chain is built from TRBV18 and TRBJ2-7; 7 positions agree with TRBD1. This CDR3 has 12 amino acids. V was pared by 8 bases and J by 5 bases, with 6 bases of the junction left unmatched. Germline CDR1 reads KGHSH; CDR2 reads LQKENI. CDR3 sequence (DNA): TGTGCCAGCGCAACCGACAGGGACGAGCAGTACTTC. This gives the protein CASATDRDEQYF.

This rearrangement joins TRBV28 to TRBJ2-5, with TRBD2 matching 8 bases. V trimming: 6 bases; J trimming: 5 bases; junction bases outside the gene matches: 5. CDR1 MDHEN and CDR2 SYDVKM come from the germline V gene. The CDR3 is made up of 13 amino acids. The CDR3 nucleotides read TGTGCCAGCAGGCAGAGCGGGAGTGAGACCCAGTACTTC. It yields the protein CASRQSGSETQYF.

The rearrangement uses TRBV25-1 and TRBJ1-1, with TRBD1 matching 8 bases. CDR1 is MGHDK, CDR2 SYGVNS, per germline. V shed 3 bases and J 3 bases; nucleotides not matched to a gene: 3. The CDR3 totals 14 residues. The CDR3 DNA follows: TGTGCCAGCAGTGACACAGGGGGTTACACTGAAGCTTTCTTT. Translation: CASSDTGGYTEAFF.

V is TRBV25-1 and J is TRBJ1-1; no definite D call. The germline gives CDR1 MGHDK, CDR2 SYGVNS. This CDR3 is built from 15 residues. V was pared by 1 base and J by 0 bases, with 9 bases between. The CDR3 is CASSESPGLNTEAFF. DNA for the CDR3: TGTGCCAGCAGTGAATCTCCGGGTCTGAACACTGAAGCTTTCTTT.

In regard to this clone: Other DNA sequences within the sample encode an identical CDR3. The chain couples TRBV19 to TRBJ1-1; weak D call: TRBD1 (5 bases). The CDR3 extends over 13 amino acids. Per germline, CDR1 LNHDA and CDR2 SQIVND (reference sequence). The germline V and J ends were trimmed by 3 bases and 1 base, with 6 bases remaining between them. This CDR3 is CASSIGANTEAFF. The CDR3 DNA reads TGTGCCAGTAGTATTGGGGCGAACACTGAAGCTTTCTTT.

This clone was seen once. CDR3 in DNA: TGTGCCAGCACGGGGGGGAGCACAGATACGCAGTATTTT. This translates into CASTGGSTDTQYF. The chain couples TRBV25-1 to TRBJ2-3; TRBD2 agrees at 8 bases. This CDR3 region has 13 residues. V trimming: 7 bases; J trimming: 0 bases; junction bases outside the gene matches: 0. Germline lookup yields CDR1 MGHDK and CDR2 SYGVNS.